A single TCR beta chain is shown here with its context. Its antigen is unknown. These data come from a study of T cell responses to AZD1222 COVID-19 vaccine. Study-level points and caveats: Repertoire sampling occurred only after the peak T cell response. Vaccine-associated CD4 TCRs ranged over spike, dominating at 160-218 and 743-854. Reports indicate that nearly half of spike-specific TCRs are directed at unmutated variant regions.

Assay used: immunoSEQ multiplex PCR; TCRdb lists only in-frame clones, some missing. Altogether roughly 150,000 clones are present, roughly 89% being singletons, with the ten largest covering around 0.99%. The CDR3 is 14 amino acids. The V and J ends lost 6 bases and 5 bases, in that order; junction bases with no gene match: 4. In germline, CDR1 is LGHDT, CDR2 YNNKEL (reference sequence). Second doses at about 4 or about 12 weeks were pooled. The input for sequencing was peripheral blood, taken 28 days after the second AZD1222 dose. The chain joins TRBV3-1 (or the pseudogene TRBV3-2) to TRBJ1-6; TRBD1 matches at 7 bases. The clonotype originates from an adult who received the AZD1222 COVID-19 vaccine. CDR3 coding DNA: TGTGCCAGCAGAGAGACAGGGAATAATTCACCCCTCCACTTT. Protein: CASRETGNNSPLHF.